The 5 T cell receptor beta chains given below trace back to one sample, sequenced in a study of blood T cell repertoires in COVID-19. Here immunoSEQ multiplex PCR was the method, and the copy in TCRdb shows in-frame clones only, minus some. The data show about 220,000 clones, with 80% to 90% seen just once and 14% to 15% held by the top ten. Material for sequencing was PBMCs or T cells enriched from blood (not recorded which). These TCRs come from a woman aged 45-60 years with acute COVID-19.

This chain joins TRBV27 and TRBJ2-1; TRBD2 might be the D (6 bases). The CDR3 spans 15 residues. Germline lookup yields CDR1 MNHEY and CDR2 SMNVEV (reference sequence). V was trimmed by 5 bases and J by 2 bases, leaving 13 bases between them. The CDR3 nucleotides read TGTGCCAGCAGTGAAAGACTAGGCCCCTACAATGAGCAGTTCTTC. Residues: CASSERLGPYNEQFF.

The chain recombines TRBV29-1 with TRBJ2-7; 8 bases line up with TRBD1. Germline CDR1 is SQVTM and CDR2 is ANQGSEA. Trimming cost V 4 bases and J 5 bases; bases outside gene matches: 7. The CDR3 length is 13 residues. The CDR3 DNA follows: TGCAGCGTTGCCCAGGACAGGGTCGACGAGCAGTACTTC. It codes for CSVAQDRVDEQYF.

V gene TRBV7-8 combines with J gene TRBJ1-1; no reliable D call. The CDR3 loop spans 16 amino acids. The V end was cut by 2 bases, the J end by 2 bases, with 15 bases between. Per germline, CDR1 SGHVS and CDR2 FQNEAQ. CDR3 bases: TGTGCCAGCAGCTTATGGGTCTCGGAGATAAACACTGAAGCTTTCTTT. Translating it yields CASSLWVSEINTEAFF.

The rearrangement joins TRBV9 to TRBJ2-1; 9 bases match TRBD2. CDR3 length equals 17 residues. The junction had 11 bases not matched to a gene; V was cut back by 3 bases and J by 4 bases. Germline V CDR1 and CDR2: SGDLS, YYNGEE. The CDR3 DNA is TGTGCCAGCAGCGCCTCTCAGACGGGACTAGCTTACAATGAGCAGTTCTTC. This codes for CASSASQTGLAYNEQFF.

As to this clone: The sample has other DNA sequences that encode this CDR3 too. The chain employs TRBV28 and TRBJ2-1, with D perhaps matching TRBD2 (5 bases). V was clipped by 6 bases and J by 1 base, with 10 bases between them. The CDR3 sequence is 14 residues long. Looked up from germline, CDR1 is MDHEN and CDR2 is SYDVKM. DNA for the CDR3: TGTGCCAGCAGCCCCCGGGGTTCCTACAATGAGCAGTTCTTC. Translation gives CASSPRGSYNEQFF.